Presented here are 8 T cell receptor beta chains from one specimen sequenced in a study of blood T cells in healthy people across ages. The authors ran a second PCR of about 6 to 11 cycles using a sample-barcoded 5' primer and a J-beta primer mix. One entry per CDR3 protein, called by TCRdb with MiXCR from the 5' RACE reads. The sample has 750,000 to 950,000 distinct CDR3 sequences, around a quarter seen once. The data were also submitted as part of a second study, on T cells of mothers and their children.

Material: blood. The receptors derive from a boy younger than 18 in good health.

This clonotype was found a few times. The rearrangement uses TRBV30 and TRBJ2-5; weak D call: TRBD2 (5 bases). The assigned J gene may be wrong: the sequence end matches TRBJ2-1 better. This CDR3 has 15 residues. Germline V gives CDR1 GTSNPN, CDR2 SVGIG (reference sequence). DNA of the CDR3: TGTGCCTGGAGGCTGGGTCGCCGGACTTACAATGAGCAGTTCTTC. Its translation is CAWRLGRRTYNEQFF.

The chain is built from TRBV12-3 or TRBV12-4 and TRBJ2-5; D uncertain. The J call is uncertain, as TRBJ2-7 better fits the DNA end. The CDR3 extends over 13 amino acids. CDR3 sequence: CASSPRLFYEQYF. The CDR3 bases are TGTGCCAGCAGTCCAAGGTTGTTCTACGAGCAGTACTTC.

The CDR3 DNA follows: TGCGCCAGCAGCCAAGCGGCAGTCCGTGTTTACGAGCAGTACTTC. It specifies CASSQAAVRVYEQYF. This chain joins TRBV4-1 and TRBJ2-7; D unclear. Germline V gene data show CDR1 as MGHRA and CDR2 as YSYEKL. CDR3 size: 15 residues. The ends were cut back, 1 base at V and 4 bases at J, with 14 bases in the middle.

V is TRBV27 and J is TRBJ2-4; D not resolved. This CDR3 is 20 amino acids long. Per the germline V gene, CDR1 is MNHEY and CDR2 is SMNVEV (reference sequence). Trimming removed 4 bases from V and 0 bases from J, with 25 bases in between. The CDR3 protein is CASSSVPPTQTLLAKNIQYF. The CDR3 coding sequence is TGTGCCAGCAGTTCCGTCCCCCCAACGCAAACCCTGCTAGCCAAAAACATTCAGTACTTC.

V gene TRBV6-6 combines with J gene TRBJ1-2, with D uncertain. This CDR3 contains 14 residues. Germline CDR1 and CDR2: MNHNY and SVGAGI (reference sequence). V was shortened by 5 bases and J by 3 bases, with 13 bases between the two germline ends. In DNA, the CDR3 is TGTGCCAGCAGTCGAGAGTTAGAAGACTATGGCTACACCTTC. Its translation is CASSRELEDYGYTF.

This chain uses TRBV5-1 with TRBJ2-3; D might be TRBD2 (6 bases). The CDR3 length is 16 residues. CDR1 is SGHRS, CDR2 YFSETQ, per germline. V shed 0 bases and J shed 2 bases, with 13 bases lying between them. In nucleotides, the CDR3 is TGCGCCAGCAGCTTGGGGGGGACTTCCCACACAGATACGCAGTATTTT. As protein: CASSLGGTSHTDTQYF.

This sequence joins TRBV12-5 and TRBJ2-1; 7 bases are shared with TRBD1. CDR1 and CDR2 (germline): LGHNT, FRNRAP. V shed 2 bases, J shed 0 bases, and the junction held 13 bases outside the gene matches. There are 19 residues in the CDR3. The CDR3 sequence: CASGLPWTGVSSSYNEQFF. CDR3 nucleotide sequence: TGTGCTAGTGGTTTGCCATGGACAGGCGTGAGCAGCTCCTACAATGAGCAGTTCTTC.

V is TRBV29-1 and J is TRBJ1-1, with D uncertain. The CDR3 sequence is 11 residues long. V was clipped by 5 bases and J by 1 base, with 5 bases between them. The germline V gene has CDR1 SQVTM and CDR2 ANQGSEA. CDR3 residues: CSVPANTEAFF. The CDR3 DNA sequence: TGCAGCGTTCCGGCGAACACTGAAGCTTTCTTT.